The rows below give T cell receptor beta chains drawn from one sample of a study of beta chain features in type 1 diabetes. Clones were sequenced by immunoSEQ multiplex PCR, and TCRdb holds only the in-frame ones, with some missing. Among some 350,000 clones listed, 9.6% were seen once. Material for sequencing was central memory CD4+ T cells from blood. The source of these receptors is a young man with type 1 diabetes. Each CDR3 is given with its conserved first and last residue. The order of the fields is clone size, J gene, D gene, V gene, CDR3 DNA, CDR3 protein. D genes are given only for firm matches. The listing skips clone size in some rows; elsewhere it reads once, few, many or a size class.

clone_size: .; j_call: TRBJ2-1; d_call: TRBD2; v_call: TRBV7-8; cdr3_nt: TGTGCCAGCAGCTTCCGACTAGCGGGAGACGATGAGCAGTTCTTC; cdr3_aa: CASSFRLAGDDEQFF
clone_size: many; j_call: TRBJ1-1; d_call: .; v_call: TRBV5-8; cdr3_nt: TGTGCCAGCAGCGGGGTCGGCCAAATGAACACTGAAGCTTTCTTT; cdr3_aa: CASSGVGQMNTEAFF
clone_size: .; j_call: TRBJ2-7; d_call: TRBD2; v_call: TRBV4-1; cdr3_nt: TGCGCCAGCAGCCAACATATGGGACTAGCGACCTCCTACGAGCAGTACTTC; cdr3_aa: CASSQHMGLATSYEQYF
clone_size: few; j_call: TRBJ2-7; d_call: TRBD2; v_call: TRBV5-5; cdr3_nt: TGTGCCAGCAGACCCCCGGGACTAGCGGGCGAGCAGTACTTC; cdr3_aa: CASRPPGLAGEQYF
clone_size: few; j_call: TRBJ1-2; d_call: TRBD1; v_call: TRBV5-1; cdr3_nt: TGCGCCAGCAGCCCAGGGACAGCTGACTATGGCTACACCTTC; cdr3_aa: CASSPGTADYGYTF
clone_size: .; j_call: TRBJ2-7; d_call: .; v_call: TRBV25-1; cdr3_nt: TGTGCCAGCAGCGCGGGCAGGGGCACTCCAGAGGACGAGCAGTACTTC; cdr3_aa: CASSAGRGTPEDEQYF
clone_size: .; j_call: TRBJ2-2; d_call: TRBD1; v_call: TRBV5-1; cdr3_nt: TGCGCCAGCAGCACACAGGGGGCCGACACCGGGGAGCTGTTTTTT; cdr3_aa: CASSTQGADTGELFF
clone_size: .; j_call: TRBJ2-1; d_call: .; v_call: TRBV29-1; cdr3_nt: TGCAGCGTTGACGACCCAGCCCACAAGGGGAATGAGCAGTTCTTC; cdr3_aa: CSVDDPAHKGNEQFF
clone_size: .; j_call: TRBJ2-7; d_call: TRBD1; v_call: TRBV27; cdr3_nt: TGTGCCAGCAGTTTAAAGTACAGGGGTGTGGAGCAGTACTTC; cdr3_aa: CASSLKYRGVEQYF
clone_size: .; j_call: TRBJ2-1; d_call: TRBD2; v_call: TRBV28; cdr3_nt: TGTGCCAGCAGCCGGGAGGGGCCCCGTGAGCAGTTCTTC; cdr3_aa: CASSREGPREQFF
clone_size: few; j_call: TRBJ2-1; d_call: .; v_call: TRBV27; cdr3_nt: TGTGCCAGCAGTTTAAGTAGAGGGGGTTACAATGAGCAGTTCTTC; cdr3_aa: CASSLSRGGYNEQFF
clone_size: .; j_call: TRBJ2-7; d_call: .; v_call: TRBV28; cdr3_nt: TGTGCCAGCAGTTTAGTATGGGACCCCAAGAGATACTTC; cdr3_aa: CASSLVWDPKRYF
clone_size: .; j_call: TRBJ2-6; d_call: TRBD1; v_call: TRBV6-1; cdr3_nt: TGTGCCATCAGTGCTGGACAGGGGACCGGGGCCAACGTCCTGACTTTC; cdr3_aa: CAISAGQGTGANVLTF
clone_size: .; j_call: TRBJ1-5; d_call: TRBD1; v_call: TRBV6-1; cdr3_nt: TGTGCCAGCAGAGAGACAGGGGGCGCAAAGCCCCAGCATTTT; cdr3_aa: CASRETGGAKPQHF
clone_size: .; j_call: TRBJ2-3; d_call: .; v_call: TRBV7-3; cdr3_nt: TGTGCCAGCAGCTCGGGACCATCTCGCACAGATACGCAGTATTTT; cdr3_aa: CASSSGPSRTDTQYF
clone_size: .; j_call: TRBJ2-1; d_call: .; v_call: TRBV7-3; cdr3_nt: TGTGCCAGCAGCTTAACTGCGGTAGGCTACAATGAGCAGTTCTTC; cdr3_aa: CASSLTAVGYNEQFF
clone_size: few; j_call: TRBJ2-5; d_call: TRBD2; v_call: TRBV29-1; cdr3_nt: TGCAGCGTTGAAGATGCGGCTAGCGGGAGGACCCGGGAAGAGACCCAGTACTTC; cdr3_aa: CSVEDAASGRTREETQYF
clone_size: .; j_call: TRBJ2-1; d_call: .; v_call: TRBV7-2; cdr3_nt: TGTGCCAGCGGGTGGATGGGGGTGAACAATGAGCAGTTCTTC; cdr3_aa: CASGWMGVNNEQFF
clone_size: .; j_call: TRBJ1-2; d_call: .; v_call: TRBV7-2; cdr3_nt: TGTGCCAGCAGCCAGGCGGGGGGATATGGCTACACCTTC; cdr3_aa: CASSQAGGYGYTF
clone_size: many; j_call: TRBJ1-1; d_call: .; v_call: TRBV28; cdr3_nt: TGTGCCAGCAGTTTAGCACAGGGTCACACTGAAGCTTTCTTT; cdr3_aa: CASSLAQGHTEAFF
clone_size: .; j_call: TRBJ2-7; d_call: .; v_call: TRBV6-5; cdr3_nt: TGTGCCAGCCTGGAGGGGACCTACTCCTACGAGCAGTACTTC; cdr3_aa: CASLEGTYSYEQYF
clone_size: .; j_call: TRBJ1-4; d_call: .; v_call: TRBV5-1; cdr3_nt: TGCGCCAGCAGCTTGGATGTGGCCACTAATGAAAAACTGTTTTTT; cdr3_aa: CASSLDVATNEKLFF